Listed below are T cell receptor beta chains from one sample, sequenced in a study of radiation and T cells in renal cell carcinoma. Generated by immunoSEQ multiplex PCR, the TCRdb table keeps only in-frame clones and is missing some. The data hold 130,000 to 150,000 clones, with about 88% observed a single time. The input for sequencing was blood, taken from a patient whose treatment included radiotherapy and nephrectomy. The receptors originated from a woman aged 45-59 years with renal cell carcinoma. The conserved cysteine and the conserved F or W are not part of the CDR3 here. Fields, in order: V gene, clone size, J gene, CDR3 protein. Clone size is shown for a subset of rows, as once, few, many or a class of expanded clone.

>TRBV19|few|TRBJ1-2
ASRADYGYT
>TRBV5-1|-|TRBJ2-7
ASSLAGTSGSLFTYEQY
>TRBV30|-|TRBJ2-1
AWSLDRGGEQF
>TRBV9|-|TRBJ2-7
ASSGQGRDEQY
>TRBV6-6|-|TRBJ2-7
ASSYAGYYEQY
>TRBV15|-|TRBJ2-2
ATRAIGSGNTGELF
>TRBV7-8|-|TRBJ1-2
ASSSRRYGYT
>TRBV14|-|TRBJ2-5
ASSLGRDRVPRTQY
>TRBV5-6|-|TRBJ2-5
ASSLNGPQETQY
>TRBV27|-|TRBJ1-2
ASSGGNYGYT
>TRBV19|-|TRBJ1-4
ASSMQGLSEKLF
>TRBV18|-|TRBJ2-2
ASSPRQGADGELF
>TRBV18|-|TRBJ1-3
ASSPGKDGNTIY
>TRBV18|-|TRBJ1-1
ASSPAGGTEAF
>TRBV5-5|-|TRBJ1-6
ASSLADPSNSPLH
>TRBV7-9|-|TRBJ2-7
ASSNAGTGIYEQY
>TRBV19|-|TRBJ2-7
ASSIAPGKSSYEQY
>TRBV19|many|TRBJ1-5
ASSIVWRGPQH
>TRBV7-8|-|TRBJ1-5
ASSPHGYQPQH
>TRBV30|-|TRBJ2-7
ARSLGQGGYEQY
>TRBV15|-|TRBJ1-1
ATSRGGTLMNTEAF
>TRBV5-1|-|TRBJ1-3
ASSLDRSSGNTIY
>TRBV6-5|-|TRBJ2-2
ASQGGLAGGRELF
>TRBV21-1|-|TRBJ1-3
ASSEGLISGNTIY
>TRBV5-1|once|TRBJ2-1
ASSIGTADEQF
>TRBV14|-|TRBJ2-7
ASSQERGYEQY
>TRBV6-6|-|TRBJ2-3
ASSYGRGPDTQY
>TRBV2|-|TRBJ2-3
ASTYVAGETDTQY
>TRBV4-2|-|TRBJ2-2
ASSVNGEGELF
>TRBV5-1|-|TRBJ1-4
ASSLVAKGATNEKLF
>TRBV7-2|-|TRBJ2-1
ASSRTSSEQF
>TRBV9|-|TRBJ1-2
ASSLRPSYGYT
>TRBV25-1|-|TRBJ2-1
ASSGGFSYNEQF
>TRBV14|once|TRBJ1-2
ASSQDTPTRSYGYT
>TRBV7-9|-|TRBJ1-3
ASSRSQGASGNTIY
>TRBV11-2|once|TRBJ2-2
ASSFPTGGSLAGELF
>TRBV5-1|once|TRBJ1-5
ASSLAEGVGPQH
>TRBV28|-|TRBJ1-1
ASPGENEAF
>TRBV28|-|TRBJ2-1
ASTLGPPNPNEQF
>TRBV5-1|-|TRBJ2-3
ASSFALATSTDTQY
>TRBV27|-|TRBJ2-3
ASTKRGLGTDTQY
>TRBV5-4|-|TRBJ2-5
ASSFDIGETQY
>TRBV13|-|TRBJ1-4
ASSETGGPTNEKLF
>TRBV10-3|-|TRBJ1-6
AISESQAGDGSPLH
>TRBV5-1|few|TRBJ1-1
ASSFGGLDTEAF
>TRBV7-2|-|TRBJ1-3
ASSFNLNTIY
>TRBV6-5|-|TRBJ2-1
ASSGVDEQF
>TRBV28|-|TRBJ2-7
ASSDFNEGSGVYY
>TRBV7-8|-|TRBJ1-5
ASSGPGQSDQPQH
>TRBV10-1|-|TRBJ1-1
ASSVNGEGTEAF
>TRBV5-1|-|TRBJ1-4
ASSLGQGIDEKLF
>TRBV7-2|-|TRBJ2-7
ASSQGTPGSYEQY
>TRBV7-2|-|TRBJ2-3
ASSLFWVDTQY
>TRBV6-6|few|TRBJ1-6
ASREPLDRANLH
>TRBV7-2|-|TRBJ1-4
ASSPWRGANEKLF
>TRBV12-5|once|TRBJ2-2
ASWEGGTGELF
>TRBV29-1|-|TRBJ1-2
SVEDNEGINYGYT
>TRBV4-2|-|TRBJ1-4
ASRGGDNEKLF
>TRBV13|-|TRBJ2-5
ASSLVGSAETQY